The 27 T cell receptor beta chains listed next were all sequenced from one sample in a study of GPR56 and killer-like receptors on CD4 memory cells. TCRdb reprocessed the reads and keeps a single row for each CDR3 protein, giving no DNA. This table lists approximately 3,000 distinct CDR3 sequences. Sorting by FACS used killer cell lectin-like receptor and GPR56 expression to define five CD4+ populations. Sequencing was carried out using memory CD4+ T cells from blood. Source of these receptors: a human donor in good health.

This chain joins TRBV20-1 and TRBJ2-7; TCRdb proposes TRBD2, but this gene call is untestable without DNA. This CDR3 contains 13 residues. Per the germline V gene, CDR1 is DFQATT and CDR2 is SNEGSKA (reference sequence). The CDR3 here is CSADYLSSYEQYF.

The rearrangement links TRBV7-3 to TRBJ2-2; as DNA is missing, the TRBD2 call by TCRdb cannot be tested. Germline lookup yields CDR1 SGHTA and CDR2 FQGTGA. CDR3 length: 14 amino acids. CDR3 region: CASSRTGPTGELFF.

This clonotype registers medium-sized (0.01 to 0.1%) by frequency. The chain couples TRBV5-5 to TRBJ2-3; lacking DNA, the TRBD2 call made by TCRdb goes unchecked. Per germline, CDR1 SGHKS and CDR2 YYEKEE (reference sequence). The CDR3 length is 15 residues. CDR3 protein: CASIRSGGFPDTQYF.

The chain combines TRBV2 with TRBJ2-5. Germline V gene data show CDR1 as SNHLY and CDR2 as FYNNEI. The CDR3 runs to 14 residues. The CDR3 protein is CASSEGVYQETQYF.

By frequency, this clonotype registers medium-sized (0.01 to 0.1%). This chain links TRBV27 with TRBJ1-5. Germline lookup yields CDR1 MNHEY and CDR2 SMNVEV (reference sequence). The CDR3 runs to 16 residues. This CDR3 reads CASSPSRGQFNQPQHF.

This chain uses TRBV12-3 or TRBV12-4 with TRBJ2-2; without DNA, the TCRdb call of TRBD2 cannot be checked. The CDR3 is made up of 16 amino acids. CDR3 protein: CASRPQRGLNTGELFF.

This chain uses TRBV9 with TRBJ2-3; TCRdb selects TRBD2, and the lack of DNA leaves this call unchecked. Germline V gene lookup returns CDR1 SGDLS and CDR2 YYNGEE. The CDR3 runs to 15 residues. CDR3 region: CASSATSGYTDTQYF.

V gene TRBV20-1 combines with J gene TRBJ2-1. Looked up from germline, CDR1 is DFQATT and CDR2 is SNEGSKA (reference sequence). This CDR3 region has 14 residues. The CDR3 region is CSAIDRYSYNEQFF.

The V and J genes are TRBV4-1 and TRBJ1-3. CDR3 length equals 17 residues. The V gene's germline CDR1 is MGHRA and CDR2 YSYEKL. CDR3: CASSQGGSPFSGNTIYF.

Frequency places this clonotype as large. The J gene is TRBJ2-3, the V gene TRBV19. This CDR3 spans 15 amino acids. The V gene's germline CDR1 is LNHDA and CDR2 SQIVND (reference sequence). CDR3: CASIPSGISTDTQYF.

This clonotype is labeled large based on frequency. The chain joins TRBV6-1 to TRBJ1-2; TCRdb picks TRBD1, but there is no DNA to check that call. Germline loops: CDR1 MNHNS, CDR2 SASEGT. The CDR3 has 14 residues. CDR3: CASSEGDRGYGYTF.

This clonotype is medium-sized (0.01 to 0.1%) by frequency. J is TRBJ2-1 and V is TRBV5-6; TCRdb gives TRBD1 as the D gene, but with no DNA this cannot be confirmed. Germline loops: CDR1 SGHDT, CDR2 YYEEEE. This CDR3 is 18 amino acids long. CDR3 sequence: CASSSQLPVGTNYNEQFF.

The chain's CDR3 is CSARGRGRGDTQYF. The chain combines TRBV20-1 with TRBJ2-3; the D call of TRBD1 rests on TCRdb alone, since no DNA is present to check it. The CDR3 consists of 14 residues. Germline V gene data show CDR1 as DFQATT and CDR2 as SNEGSKA (reference sequence).

This sequence joins TRBV20-1 and TRBJ2-1; TCRdb indicates TRBD2, and absent DNA this call remains unverified. Per germline, CDR1 DFQATT and CDR2 SNEGSKA (reference sequence). The CDR3 is made up of 16 amino acids. The CDR3 loop is CSAASLVAGAVNEQFF.

The chain employs TRBV11-3 and TRBJ2-3; TCRdb picks TRBD1, but there is no DNA to check that call. Germline V gene lookup returns CDR1 SGHNT and CDR2 YENEEA. There are 15 residues in the CDR3. The CDR3 spells CASSSRQGGTDTQYF.

Frequency places this clonotype as medium-sized. V and J are TRBV5-6 and TRBJ1-4. CDR3 size: 14 residues. In germline, CDR1 is SGHDT, CDR2 YYEEEE. The CDR3: CASSLGGRHEKLFF.

This clonotype counts as large by frequency. The genes are TRBV24-1 and TRBJ2-3; TCRdb's assignment of TRBD2 cannot be checked, as there is no DNA. CDR3 length: 15 residues. Germline V gene sequence: CDR1 KGHDR, CDR2 SFDVKD. CDR3 residues: CATSDLAGGQDTQYF.

The chain links TRBV20-1 to TRBJ1-3; the TCRdb D gene call, TRBD1, has no DNA to confirm it. This CDR3 contains 14 residues. Germline V gives CDR1 DFQATT, CDR2 SNEGSKA (reference sequence). CDR3 sequence: CSARSRQSGNTIYF.

This chain joins TRBV6-5 and TRBJ1-5; TCRdb's D call, TRBD1, is unchecked because there is no DNA. Germline CDR1 and CDR2: MNHEY and SVGAGI. The CDR3 is 13 amino acids. CDR3 in amino acids: CASSPDRYQPQHF.

This clonotype registers medium-sized by frequency. The rearrangement uses TRBV7-2 and TRBJ2-7; TCRdb outputs TRBD1, but without DNA this stays unchecked. CDR3 length: 14 residues. Germline assignment: CDR1 SGHTA and CDR2 FQGNSA. CDR3: CASSFGQGRDEQYF.

This clonotype shows up as medium-sized (0.01 to 0.1%) by frequency. The genes are TRBV6-2 or TRBV6-3 and TRBJ2-7; TCRdb lists TRBD1, though no DNA is available to test this call. The V gene's germline CDR1 is MNHEY and CDR2 SVGEGT. The CDR3 sequence is 13 residues long. The CDR3 is CASSLDRGLEQYF.

This chain links TRBV20-1 with TRBJ1-5; checking the TCRdb D call of TRBD1 is not possible without DNA. The CDR3 runs to 13 residues. Germline loops: CDR1 DFQATT, CDR2 SNEGSKA (reference sequence). CDR3 loop: CSARDEGVQPQHF.

This chain links TRBV6-5 with TRBJ2-7; TCRdb's D gene call, TRBD1, goes unchecked for lack of DNA. The germline V gene has CDR1 MNHEY and CDR2 SVGAGI. The CDR3 loop spans 14 amino acids. CDR3 protein: CASRNRDSAYEQYF.

This clonotype is called medium-sized based on its frequency. The V call is TRBV19, the J call TRBJ2-2; TCRdb's assignment of TRBD2 cannot be checked, as there is no DNA. Germline V gives CDR1 LNHDA, CDR2 SQIVND (reference sequence). The length of the CDR3 is 16 residues. The CDR3 loop is CASSPSGVLNTGELFF. The full variable domain, completed using reference TRBV19 and TRBJ2-2, is DGGITQSPKYLFRKEGQNVTLSCEQNLNHDAMYWYRQDPGQGLRLIYYSQIVNDFQKGDIAEGYSVSREKKESFPLTVTSAQKNPTAFYLCASSPSGVLNTGELFFGEGSRLTVL.

The J gene is TRBJ2-3, the V gene TRBV6-6; the D call from TCRdb, TRBD1, cannot be confirmed without DNA. CDR3 length: 14 amino acids. The germline V gene encodes CDR1 MNHNY and CDR2 SVGAGI (reference sequence). CDR3 sequence reads: CASTPAGATDTQYF.

This clonotype registers medium-sized by frequency. V gene TRBV30 combines with J gene TRBJ2-1. From germline, CDR1 is GTSNPN and CDR2 SVGIG (reference sequence). This CDR3 spans 14 amino acids. CDR3 region: CAWRGGATNNEQFF.

This clonotype registers medium-sized by frequency. The chain joins TRBV5-6 to TRBJ2-7; TCRdb picks TRBD2, but there is no DNA to check that call. This CDR3 is 15 amino acids long. Germline V lookup: CDR1 SGHDT, CDR2 YYEEEE. CDR3 amino acids: CASSLEASGGREQYF.